These 26 T cell receptor beta chains share one sample of origin, sequenced in a study of T cells in Graves' hyperthyroidism and ophthalmopathy. Authors of the study amplified TCR beta CDR3 regions from RNA transcripts. First-round RT-PCR targeting the TCR CDR3 was performed with the HTBI primer set. TCRdb re-analysed the multiplex PCR reads in MiXCR, keeping a single row per CDR3 protein. The table shows 490,000 or so distinct CDR3 sequences, with 22% occurring only once. The specimen was blood. Receptor source: a woman in her 70s with Graves' ophthalmopathy.

The chain uses TRBV6-2 or TRBV6-3 and TRBJ1-1; no firm D call. Trimming shortened V by 0 bases and J by 1 base, and 9 bases separated the two germline ends. CDR3 size: 15 residues. Germline V gene sequence: CDR1 MNHEY, CDR2 SVGEGT. The DNA of the CDR3 is TGTGCCAGCAGTTACTCGAGGAGTGCGAACACTGAAGCTTTCTTT. This sequence encodes CASSYSRSANTEAFF.

The CDR3 coding sequence is TGCAGTGCTAGTAGACTGGGGAGTTACAATGAGCAGTTCTTC. It specifies CSASRLGSYNEQFF. The genes are TRBV20-1 and TRBJ2-1; D is perhaps TRBD2 (5 bases). Trimming removed 3 bases from V and 4 bases from J, with 13 bases in between. Germline loops: CDR1 DFQATT, CDR2 SNEGSKA (reference sequence). CDR3 length equals 14 residues.

In this sample, this clonotype turned up many times. The V and J genes are TRBV7-2 and TRBJ2-7; the D gene is possibly TRBD1 (5 bases). This CDR3 has 13 residues. Deletions cut 4 bases from V and 3 bases from J, with 10 bases between. Germline lookup yields CDR1 SGHTA and CDR2 FQGNSA. CDR3 residues: CASSSTDNYEQYF. The CDR3 DNA is TGTGCCAGCAGCTCAACGGACAACTACGAGCAGTACTTC.

In regard to this clonotype: This sequence may be a read error, since a much larger clone differs from it by one base. V gene TRBV9 combines with J gene TRBJ2-7; 8 positions agree with TRBD1. The CDR3 runs to 14 residues. CDR1 is SGDLS, CDR2 YYNGEE, per germline. The ends lost 4 bases at V and 1 base at J; junction bases unmatched: 4. The CDR3 DNA reads TGTGCCAGCAGCTCCGGACAGGGATCCTACGAGCAGTACTTC. It codes for CASSSGQGSYEQYF. The full variable domain, rest sourced from reference TRBV9 and TRBJ2-7, is DSGVTQTPKHLITATGQRVTLRCSPRSGDLSVYWYQQSLDQGLQFLIQYYNGEERAKGNILERFSAQQFPDLHSELNLSSLELGDSALYFCASSSGQGSYEQYFGPGTRLTVT.

This clonotype appeared a few times. This sequence joins TRBV28 and TRBJ1-1; a possible D gene is TRBD1 (5 bases). This CDR3 contains 15 residues. Germline assignment: CDR1 MDHEN and CDR2 SYDVKM. V was trimmed by 0 bases and J by 4 bases, leaving 12 bases between them. CDR3 loop: CASSLWLWGSTEAFF. The CDR3 DNA reads TGTGCCAGCAGTTTATGGCTATGGGGGAGCACTGAAGCTTTCTTT.

Ten or more counts support this clonotype. CDR3 in amino acids: CASSSTSPQPQHF. DNA for the CDR3: TGTGCCAGCAGTTCTACAAGCCCGCAGCCCCAGCATTTT. This chain connects TRBV12-3 or TRBV12-4 to TRBJ1-5; D is uncertain. This CDR3 spans 13 amino acids. V lost 4 bases and J 7 bases, leaving 11 bases between the germline ends.

This chain joins TRBV19 and TRBJ1-6; the D is unclear. The CDR3 length is 15 residues. Germline-derived CDR1 and CDR2 are LNHDA and SQIVND (reference sequence). V was shortened by 1 base and J by 6 bases, with 10 bases between the two germline ends. As DNA, the CDR3 is TGTGCCAGTAGTATAGCCCAAGTACTTAATTCACCCCTCCACTTT. Its protein product is CASSIAQVLNSPLHF.

The chain couples TRBV19 to TRBJ2-3, with TRBD2 identical over 7 bases. The germline V gene has CDR1 LNHDA and CDR2 SQIVND (reference sequence). The ends lost 4 bases at V and 6 bases at J; junction bases unmatched: 7. The CDR3 sequence is 14 residues long. CDR3 region: CASSKSGIGDTQYF. Here the CDR3 DNA reads TGTGCCAGTAGTAAAAGCGGGATTGGCGATACGCAGTATTTT.

The gene calls are TRBV4-1 and TRBJ2-3, with 8 bases identical to TRBD2. Germline CDR1 is MGHRA and CDR2 is YSYEKL. The CDR3 is 17 residues long. Unmatched junction bases numbered 10, after V lost 3 bases and J lost 2 bases. CDR3 sequence: CASSQTPSGSTTDTQYF. The CDR3 DNA sequence: TGCGCCAGCAGCCAGACCCCAAGCGGGAGTACCACAGATACGCAGTATTTT.

This clonotype has more than one count but fewer than ten. The DNA of the CDR3 is TGTGCCAGCAGCGCTACCGGACACACTGAAGCTTTCTTT. This sequence encodes CASSATGHTEAFF. This rearrangement joins TRBV6-4 to TRBJ1-1, with D hard to call. Germline CDR1 and CDR2: MRHNA and SNTAGT. The CDR3 has 13 residues. Trimming took 6 bases from V and 3 from J, leaving 11 bases between them.

There are a few counts of this clonotype. CDR3 DNA: TGTGCCAGCAGCCCCCCGGCTACCCCCTACGAGCAGTACTTC. Its translation is CASSPPATPYEQYF. The chain has TRBV3-1 and TRBJ2-7, with D unclear. Trimming cost V 4 bases and J 2 bases, with 12 bases left between them. This CDR3 spans 14 amino acids. Germline assignment: CDR1 LGHDT and CDR2 YNNKEL (reference sequence).

This clonotype was seen more than once but under ten times. The chain is built from TRBV3-1 and TRBJ1-4; D is perhaps TRBD1 (5 bases). This CDR3 is 14 amino acids long. The ends were cut back, 1 base at V and 8 bases at J, with 11 bases in the middle. Germline V CDR1 and CDR2: LGHDT, YNNKEL (reference sequence). Here the CDR3 DNA reads TGTGCCAGCAGCCAAGTCGGGGCCCTAGAAAAACTGTTTTTT. Encoded protein: CASSQVGALEKLFF. Variable domain in full (rest from reference TRBV3-1 and TRBJ1-4): DTAVSQTPKYLVTQMGNDKSIKCEQNLGHDTMYWYKQDSKKFLKIMFSYNNKELIINETVPNRFSPKSPDKAHLNLHINSLELGDSAVYFCASSQVGALEKLFFGSGTQLSVL.

This clonotype showed up many times. This sequence joins TRBV27 and TRBJ1-1; D not certain. CDR3 length equals 16 residues. The V end was cut by 3 bases, the J end by 1 base, with 15 bases between. The V gene's germline CDR1 is MNHEY and CDR2 SMNVEV (reference sequence). Written as DNA, the CDR3 is TGTGCCAGCAGTTTTCTACCATCAATCCCGAACACTGAAGCTTTCTTT. It specifies CASSFLPSIPNTEAFF.

The sample holds a few counts of this clonotype. This chain connects TRBV11-1 to TRBJ2-2, with TRBD2 identical over 14 bases. V shed 4 bases and J 3 bases; nucleotides not matched to a gene: 7. Germline CDR1 and CDR2: SGHAT and FQDESV (reference sequence). This CDR3 is built from 18 residues. In DNA form, the CDR3 reads TGTGCCAGCAGCTACACCGGGACTAGCGGGAGCTACACCGGGGAGCTGTTTTTT. Amino acid sequence: CASSYTGTSGSYTGELFF.

Worth noting for this clonotype: A much larger clone lies a single base off, so this may be a read error. The chain links TRBV7-9 to TRBJ2-1, with D possibly matching TRBD2 (5 bases). This CDR3 region has 15 residues. Looked up from germline, CDR1 is SEHNR and CDR2 is FQNEAQ (reference sequence). CDR3 nucleotides: TGTGCCAGCAGCTTTGAAGGGAGCTCCTACAATGAGCAGCTCTTC. Its translation is CASSFEGSSYNEQLF.

The chain links TRBV9 to TRBJ1-1; D possibly corresponds to TRBD1 (5 bases). Trimming pared 0 bases from V and 0 bases from J, leaving 12 bases between. The CDR3 covers 16 residues. CDR1 is SGDLS, CDR2 YYNGEE, per germline. The CDR3 nucleotides are TGTGCCAGCAGCGTAGAAGCCCAGGGATTGAACACTGAAGCTTTCTTT. Its translation: CASSVEAQGLNTEAFF.

This rearrangement joins TRBV11-3 to TRBJ2-3, with 7 bases that match TRBD2. J lost 1 base, V lost 5 bases, and 12 bases had no gene match. Germline CDR1 is SGHNT and CDR2 is YENEEA. This CDR3 is built from 17 residues. As DNA, the CDR3 is TGTGCCAGCAGCCAAACTGCCAGCGGGATTGGCACAGATACGCAGTATTTT. It is translated as CASSQTASGIGTDTQYF.

This clonotype was picked up a small number of times. This chain connects TRBV20-1 to TRBJ2-3, with D possibly being TRBD1 or TRBD2 (5 bases each). This CDR3 comprises 13 residues. V lost 3 bases to trimming and J lost 10 bases, with 17 bases between them. The V gene's germline CDR1 is DFQATT and CDR2 SNEGSKA (reference sequence). Here the CDR3 DNA reads TGCAGTGCTAGGGACGGATTAGTGGGGGCGCAGTATTTT. Translation gives CSARDGLVGAQYF.

V is TRBV19 and J is TRBJ2-1; 13 bases match TRBD2. Germline V gene data show CDR1 as LNHDA and CDR2 as SQIVND (reference sequence). The CDR3 spans 16 residues. The trim removed 4 bases at V and 7 bases at J, leaving 7 bases unmatched. CDR3 in amino acids: CASSTPGLAGPNEQFF. CDR3 DNA: TGTGCCAGTAGTACCCCGGGACTAGCGGGACCAAATGAGCAGTTCTTC.

This clonotype has more than one count but fewer than ten. This rearrangement joins TRBV20-1 to TRBJ2-7, with D perhaps TRBD2 (6 bases). V gave up 4 bases and J gave up 2 bases, with 18 bases separating them. CDR3 length equals 15 residues. CDR1 and CDR2 (germline): DFQATT, SNEGSKA (reference sequence). The CDR3 region is CSAMESSVSAYEQYF. CDR3 coding DNA: TGCAGTGCTATGGAATCTAGCGTGTCAGCCTACGAGCAGTACTTC.

In its sample, this clonotype was seen once. The J gene is TRBJ2-7, the V gene TRBV5-6, with 10 bases lining up with TRBD2. CDR1 is SGHDT, CDR2 YYEEEE, per germline. The CDR3 extends over 17 amino acids. V gave up 4 bases and J gave up 3 bases; unmatched junction bases: 13. In DNA form, the CDR3 reads TGTGCCAGCAGCCCCACTCTAGCGGGAGTCGTGGGCTACGAGCAGTACTTC. Translating it yields CASSPTLAGVVGYEQYF.

The V gene is TRBV12-3 or TRBV12-4, the J gene TRBJ1-6; TRBD1 matches at 8 bases. CDR3 length: 18 residues. J lost 1 base, V lost 5 bases, and 10 bases had no gene match. The chain's CDR3 is CASSKKTGGLSYNSPLHF. The CDR3 region has the DNA TGTGCCAGCAGTAAAAAAACAGGGGGTCTTTCCTATAATTCACCCCTCCACTTT.

The chain carries TRBV7-3 and TRBJ1-2; 11 bases line up with TRBD1. The V gene's germline CDR1 is SGHTA and CDR2 FQGTGA. With V trimmed by 5 bases and J by 2 bases, 4 bases remained unmatched. CDR3 length: 15 residues. CDR3 region: CASSPGQGGNYGYTF. The CDR3 DNA follows: TGTGCCAGCAGCCCGGGACAGGGGGGAAACTATGGCTACACCTTC.

This clonotype has ten or more counts. This chain connects TRBV6-1 to TRBJ1-5; the D is unclear. This CDR3 has 11 residues. Germline lookup yields CDR1 MNHNS and CDR2 SASEGT. The V and J ends lost 4 bases and 5 bases respectively, with 3 bases between them. Here the CDR3 reads CASSAYQPQHF. CDR3 bases: TGTGCCAGCAGTGCTTATCAGCCCCAGCATTTT.

This clonotype appeared many times. The chain is built from TRBV9 and TRBJ1-1; D not resolved. The V and J ends lost 0 bases and 2 bases respectively, with 5 bases between them. There are 13 residues in the CDR3. The V gene's germline CDR1 is SGDLS and CDR2 YYNGEE. For the CDR3, the DNA is TGTGCCAGCAGCGTAGACCTAAACACTGAAGCTTTCTTT. It encodes CASSVDLNTEAFF.

The sample holds a few counts of this clonotype. The chain combines TRBV27 with TRBJ2-1; weak D call: TRBD2 (6 bases). Germline-derived CDR1 and CDR2 are MNHEY and SMNVEV (reference sequence). V was clipped by 1 base and J by 0 bases, with 13 bases between them. The CDR3 covers 17 residues. The CDR3, as DNA: TGTGCCAGCAGTTTATTGGGGGGAAGTAGCTCCTACAATGAGCAGTTCTTC. Translation: CASSLLGGSSSYNEQFF.